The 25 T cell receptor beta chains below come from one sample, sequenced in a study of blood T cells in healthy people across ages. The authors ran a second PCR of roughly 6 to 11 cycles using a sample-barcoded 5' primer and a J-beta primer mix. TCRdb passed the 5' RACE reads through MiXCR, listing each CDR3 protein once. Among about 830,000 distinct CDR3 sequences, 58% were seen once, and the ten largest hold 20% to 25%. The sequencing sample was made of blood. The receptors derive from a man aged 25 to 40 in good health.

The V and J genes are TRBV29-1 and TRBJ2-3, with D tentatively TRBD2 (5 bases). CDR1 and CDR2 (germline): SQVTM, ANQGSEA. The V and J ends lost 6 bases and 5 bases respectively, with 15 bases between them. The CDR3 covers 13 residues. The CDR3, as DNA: TGCAGCGTGGGGTCCGGCGGGCAAGATACGCAGTATTTT. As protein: CSVGSGGQDTQYF.

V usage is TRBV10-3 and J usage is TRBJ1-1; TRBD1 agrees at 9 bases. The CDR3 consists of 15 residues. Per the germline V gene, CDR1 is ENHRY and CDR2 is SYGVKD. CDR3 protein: CVTIGQGIRNTEAFF. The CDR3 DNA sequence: TGTGTCACCATAGGACAGGGGATCCGGAACACTGAAGCTTTCTTT.

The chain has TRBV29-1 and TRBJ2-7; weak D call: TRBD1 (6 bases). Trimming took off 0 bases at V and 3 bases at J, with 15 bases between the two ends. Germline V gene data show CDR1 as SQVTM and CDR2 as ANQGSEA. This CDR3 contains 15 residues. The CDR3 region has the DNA TGCAGCGTTGAAGATCCGGACAGAGGGGGCTACGAGCAGTACTTC. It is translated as CSVEDPDRGGYEQYF.

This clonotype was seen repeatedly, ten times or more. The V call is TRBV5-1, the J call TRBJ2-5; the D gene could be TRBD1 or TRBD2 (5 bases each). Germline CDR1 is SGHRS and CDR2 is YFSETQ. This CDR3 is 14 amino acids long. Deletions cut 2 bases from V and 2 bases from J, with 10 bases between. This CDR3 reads CASSLSWGQETQYF. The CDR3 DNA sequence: TGCGCCAGCAGCTTATCCTGGGGGCAAGAGACCCAGTACTTC. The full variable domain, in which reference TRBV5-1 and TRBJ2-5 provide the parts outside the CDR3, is KAGVTQTPRYLIKTRGQQVTLSCSPISGHRSVSWYQQTPGQGLQFLFEYFSETQRNKGNFPGRFSGRQFSNSRSEMNVSTLELGDSALYLCASSLSWGQETQYFGPGTRLLVL.

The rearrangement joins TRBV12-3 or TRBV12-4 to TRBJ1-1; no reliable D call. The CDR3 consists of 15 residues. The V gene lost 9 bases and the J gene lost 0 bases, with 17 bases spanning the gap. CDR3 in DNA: TGTGCCAGTAGCTATAGAACCAACATGAACACTGAAGCTTTCTTT. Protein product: CASSYRTNMNTEAFF.

The DNA for the CDR3 is TGTGCCAGCAGCCCCCCCGGGCTGGCTACCTACGAGCAGTACTTC. It specifies CASSPPGLATYEQYF. The chain combines TRBV3-1 with TRBJ2-7, with D unclear. Trimming stripped 4 bases from V and 2 bases from J, with 15 bases between. The CDR3 is 15 residues long. The germline V gene encodes CDR1 LGHDT and CDR2 YNNKEL (reference sequence).

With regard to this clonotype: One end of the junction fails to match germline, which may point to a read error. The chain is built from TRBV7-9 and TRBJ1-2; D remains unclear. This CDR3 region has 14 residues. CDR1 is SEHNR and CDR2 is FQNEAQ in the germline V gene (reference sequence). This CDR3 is CASRPGEAGYGYTF. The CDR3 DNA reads TGTGCTAGCAGGCCCGGGGAGGCGGGCTATGGCTACACCTTC.

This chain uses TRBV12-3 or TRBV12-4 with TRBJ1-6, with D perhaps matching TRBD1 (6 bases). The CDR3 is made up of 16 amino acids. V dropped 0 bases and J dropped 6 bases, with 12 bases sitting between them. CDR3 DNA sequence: TGTGCCAGCAGTTTAGCGCGGGGGGCGGTTAATTCACCCCTCCACTTT. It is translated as CASSLARGAVNSPLHF.

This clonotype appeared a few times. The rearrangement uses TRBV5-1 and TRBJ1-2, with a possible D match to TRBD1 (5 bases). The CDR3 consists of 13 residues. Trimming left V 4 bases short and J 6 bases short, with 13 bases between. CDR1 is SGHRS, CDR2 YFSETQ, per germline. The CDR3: CASSTQGVDGYTF. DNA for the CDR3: TGCGCCAGCAGCACACAAGGGGTGGATGGCTACACCTTC.

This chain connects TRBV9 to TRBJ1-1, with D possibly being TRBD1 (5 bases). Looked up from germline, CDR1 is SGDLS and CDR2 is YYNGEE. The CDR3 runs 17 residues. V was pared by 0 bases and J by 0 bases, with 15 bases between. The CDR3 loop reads CASSVGAAGRMNTEAFF. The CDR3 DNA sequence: TGTGCCAGCAGCGTAGGCGCAGCGGGACGGATGAACACTGAAGCTTTCTTT.

Written as DNA, the CDR3 is TGCGCCAGCAGCTCAGACAGGGTTAACAATGAGCAGTTCTTC. Its translation: CASSSDRVNNEQFF. The chain carries TRBV5-1 and TRBJ2-1, with 7 bases matching TRBD1. The CDR3 covers 14 residues. The junction had 5 bases not matched to a gene; V was cut back by 3 bases and J by 5 bases. The germline V gene has CDR1 SGHRS and CDR2 YFSETQ.

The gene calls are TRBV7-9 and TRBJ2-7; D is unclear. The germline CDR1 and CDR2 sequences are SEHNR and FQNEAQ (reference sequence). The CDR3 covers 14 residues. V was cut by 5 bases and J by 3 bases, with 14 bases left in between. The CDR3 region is CASSDGTDSYEQYF. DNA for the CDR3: TGTGCCAGCAGCGACGGCACCGATAGCTACGAGCAGTACTTC.

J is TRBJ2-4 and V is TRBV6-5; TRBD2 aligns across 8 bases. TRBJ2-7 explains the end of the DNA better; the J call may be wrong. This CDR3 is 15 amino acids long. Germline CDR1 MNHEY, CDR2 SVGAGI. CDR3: CASSYSASGWYEQYF. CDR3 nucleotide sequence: TGTGCCAGCAGTTACTCAGCTAGCGGGTGGTACGAGCAGTACTTC.

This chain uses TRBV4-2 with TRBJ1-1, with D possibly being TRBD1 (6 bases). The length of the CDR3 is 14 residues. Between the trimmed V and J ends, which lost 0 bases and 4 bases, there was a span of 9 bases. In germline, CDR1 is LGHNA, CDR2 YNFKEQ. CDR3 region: CASSQDRGSTEAFF. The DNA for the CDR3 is TGTGCCAGCAGCCAAGATAGGGGGAGCACTGAAGCTTTCTTT.

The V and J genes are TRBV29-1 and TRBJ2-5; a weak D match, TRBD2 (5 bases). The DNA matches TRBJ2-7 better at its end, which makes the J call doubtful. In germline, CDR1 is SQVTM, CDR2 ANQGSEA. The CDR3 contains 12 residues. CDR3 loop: CSVETADYEQYF. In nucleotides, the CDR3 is TGCAGCGTTGAAACAGCGGACTACGAGCAGTACTTC.

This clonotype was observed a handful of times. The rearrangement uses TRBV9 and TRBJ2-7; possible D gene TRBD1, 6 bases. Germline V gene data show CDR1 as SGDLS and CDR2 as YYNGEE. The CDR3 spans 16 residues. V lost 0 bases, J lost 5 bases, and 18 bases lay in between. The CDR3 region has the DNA TGTGCCAGCAGCGTAGGGGGTAGCTTGACAGGCGACGAGCAGTACTTC. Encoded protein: CASSVGGSLTGDEQYF.

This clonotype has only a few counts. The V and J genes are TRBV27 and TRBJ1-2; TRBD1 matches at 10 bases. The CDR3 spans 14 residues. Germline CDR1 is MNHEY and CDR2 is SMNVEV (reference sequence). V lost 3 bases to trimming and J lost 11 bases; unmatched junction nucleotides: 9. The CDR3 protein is CASSLVPDRGSYTF. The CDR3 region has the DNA TGTGCCAGCAGTTTGGTGCCGGACAGGGGGTCTTACACCTTC.

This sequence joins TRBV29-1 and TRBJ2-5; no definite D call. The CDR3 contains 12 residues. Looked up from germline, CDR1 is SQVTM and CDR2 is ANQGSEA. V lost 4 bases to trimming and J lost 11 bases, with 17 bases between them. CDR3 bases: TGCAGCGTTGGATTCCCAAGGAATGAGCAGTACTTC. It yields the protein CSVGFPRNEQYF.

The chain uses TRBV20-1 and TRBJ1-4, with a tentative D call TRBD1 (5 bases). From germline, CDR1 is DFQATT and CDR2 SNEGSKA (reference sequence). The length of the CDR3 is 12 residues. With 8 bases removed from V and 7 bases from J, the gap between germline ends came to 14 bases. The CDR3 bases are TGCAGTTCCGGGCCCCAGGGTGAAAAACTGTTTTTT. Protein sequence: CSSGPQGEKLFF.

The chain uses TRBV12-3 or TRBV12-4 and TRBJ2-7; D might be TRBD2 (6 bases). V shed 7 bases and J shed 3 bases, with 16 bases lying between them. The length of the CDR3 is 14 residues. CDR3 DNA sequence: TGTGCCAGCACCTTCGGGGGTGTGAACTACGAGCAGTACTTC. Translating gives CASTFGGVNYEQYF.

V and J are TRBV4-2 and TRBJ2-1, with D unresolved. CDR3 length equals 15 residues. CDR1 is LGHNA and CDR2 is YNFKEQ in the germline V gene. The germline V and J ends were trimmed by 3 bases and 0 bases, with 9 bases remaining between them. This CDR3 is CASSHRHRSYNEQFF. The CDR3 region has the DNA TGTGCCAGCAGCCACCGGCACCGCTCCTACAATGAGCAGTTCTTC.

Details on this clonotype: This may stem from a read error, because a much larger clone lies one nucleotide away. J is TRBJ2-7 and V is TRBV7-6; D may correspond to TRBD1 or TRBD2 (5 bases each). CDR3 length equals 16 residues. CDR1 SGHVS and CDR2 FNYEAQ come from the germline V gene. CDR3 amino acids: CASSTPGTGNSYERYF. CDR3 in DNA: TGTGCCAGCAGCACGCCCGGGACGGGGAACTCCTACGAGCGGTACTTC.

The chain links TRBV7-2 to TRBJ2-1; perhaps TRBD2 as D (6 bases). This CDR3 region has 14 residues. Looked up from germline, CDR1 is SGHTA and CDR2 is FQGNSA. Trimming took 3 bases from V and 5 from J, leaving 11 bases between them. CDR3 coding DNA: TGTGCCAGCAGCTTGACTAGGGAGGACAATGAGCAGTTCTTC. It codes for CASSLTREDNEQFF. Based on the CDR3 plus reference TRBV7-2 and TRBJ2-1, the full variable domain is GAGVSQSPSNKVTEKGKDVELRCDPISGHTALYWYRQSLGQGLEFLIYFQGNSAPDKSGLPSDRFSAERTGGSVSTLTIQRTQQEDSAVYLCASSLTREDNEQFFGPGTRLTVL.

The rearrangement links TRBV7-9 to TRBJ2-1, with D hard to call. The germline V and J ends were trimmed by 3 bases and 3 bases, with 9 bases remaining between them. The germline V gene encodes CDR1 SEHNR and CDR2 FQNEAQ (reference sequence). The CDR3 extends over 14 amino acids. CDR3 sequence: CASSLASNYNEQFF. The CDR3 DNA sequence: TGTGCCAGCAGCTTGGCTAGTAACTACAATGAGCAGTTCTTC.

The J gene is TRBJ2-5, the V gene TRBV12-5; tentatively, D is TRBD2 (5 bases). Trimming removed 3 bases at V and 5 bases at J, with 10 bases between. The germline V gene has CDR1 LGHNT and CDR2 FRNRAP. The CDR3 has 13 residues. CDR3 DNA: TGTGCTAGTGGTTTACTAACGGGGGAGACCCAGTACTTC. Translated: CASGLLTGETQYF.